Given below is one TCR beta chain in context. This sample is part of a study of blood T cell repertoires in COVID-19. Study-wide background: Sites in the United States, Italy and Spain provided acute and convalescent COVID-19 samples. T cells, B-cell-depleted T cells, or PBMCs provided the cDNA or gDNA that served as material.

TCRdb's copy holds only in-frame clones and misses some; the assay was immunoSEQ multiplex PCR. Of under 150,000 clones listed, around 73% are singletons. Germline V gives CDR1 LNHDA, CDR2 SQIVND (reference sequence). Deletions cut 1 base from V and 2 bases from J, with 10 bases between. There are 15 residues in the CDR3. The rearrangement uses TRBV19 and TRBJ2-3, with a tentative D call TRBD1 (6 bases). The sequenced sample was peripheral blood. This sequence originates from a woman aged 50 to 65 with active or convalescent COVID-19. The CDR3 coding sequence is TGTGCCAGTAGTATAGGGACAGACTTCACAGATACGCAGTATTTT. This encodes CASSIGTDFTDTQYF.